The 30 T cell receptor beta chains in this list originate from one sample, sequenced in a study of PD-1 blockade in classical Hodgkin lymphoma. Profiled with immunoSEQ multiplex PCR; TCRdb holds only in-frame clones, not every one. The sample lists 14,000 to 15,000 clones, less than 80% occurring once. With no exception, relapse followed autologous stem cell transplantation in all patients, and brentuximab vedotin exposure varied. This specimen was peripheral blood mononuclear cells (PBMCs), taken at baseline. Receptor source: a human donor with classical Hodgkin lymphoma.

The chain recombines TRBV28 with TRBJ2-4, with 9 bases lining up with TRBD1. Germline V gives CDR1 MDHEN, CDR2 SYDVKM. The CDR3 consists of 13 residues. V gave up 7 bases and J gave up 6 bases; unmatched junction bases: 4. CDR3 DNA sequence: TGTGCCAGCACGGGGACAGGGCGAAACATTCAGTACTTC. Translating it yields CASTGTGRNIQYF.

In this sample, this clone turned up once. The gene calls are TRBV10-3 and TRBJ2-7; D might be TRBD1 (6 bases). Germline lookup yields CDR1 ENHRY and CDR2 SYGVKD. This CDR3 comprises 12 residues. Trimming cost V 2 bases and J 5 bases, with 7 bases left between them. CDR3 residues: CAISEKGDEQYF. As DNA, the CDR3 is TGTGCCATCAGTGAGAAGGGGGACGAGCAGTACTTC.

The CDR3 DNA is TGTGCCAGCAGTTTTCTGGGACGGCAGGGAAGGACCGGGGAGCTGTTTTTT. This codes for CASSFLGRQGRTGELFF. The chain has TRBV28 and TRBJ2-2; either TRBD1 or TRBD2 may fit D (5 bases each). CDR1 and CDR2 (germline): MDHEN, SYDVKM. The CDR3 spans 17 residues. V was shortened by 3 bases and J by 5 bases, with 19 bases between the two germline ends.

The gene calls are TRBV10-3 and TRBJ1-3; tentative D call: TRBD1 (6 bases). Germline CDR1 is ENHRY and CDR2 is SYGVKD. The germline V and J ends were trimmed by 2 bases and 3 bases, with 8 bases remaining between them. The CDR3 has 14 amino acids. In nucleotides, the CDR3 is TGTGCCATCAGTGAGGCAGGGGTTGGAAACACCATATATTTT. Translation: CAISEAGVGNTIYF.

J is TRBJ2-5 and V is TRBV20-1; D uncertain. V lost 0 bases and J lost 8, with 7 bases in between. The CDR3 loop spans 11 amino acids. Germline V gene data show CDR1 as DFQATT and CDR2 as SNEGSKA (reference sequence). In DNA, the CDR3 is TGCAGTGCTAGAGACTTCGTAACCCAGTACTTC. Translating it yields CSARDFVTQYF.

V is TRBV5-4 and J is TRBJ2-3, with D possibly TRBD2 on 6 matching bases. This CDR3 has 16 residues. Trimming took off 3 bases at V and 2 bases at J, with 16 bases between the two ends. CDR1 and CDR2 from the germline V gene are SGHNT and YYREEE (reference sequence). CDR3 DNA: TGTGCCAGCAGCTCACCGATGACGGGAGACACAGATACGCAGTATTTT. Translated: CASSSPMTGDTDTQYF.

This clone was detected a few times. The chain uses TRBV28 and TRBJ2-7, with 9 bases aligning to TRBD1. The CDR3 runs 16 residues. V shed 6 bases and J 3 bases; nucleotides not matched to a gene: 12. The germline CDR1 and CDR2 sequences are MDHEN and SYDVKM. DNA for the CDR3: TGTGCCAGCAGACGGACAGGGGATTATGTCGGCTACGAGCAGTACTTC. Translating it yields CASRRTGDYVGYEQYF.

This chain links TRBV4-1 with TRBJ1-5; D might be TRBD1 (5 bases). From germline, CDR1 is MGHRA and CDR2 YSYEKL. CDR3 size: 17 residues. V was clipped by 0 bases and J by 0 bases, with 12 bases between them. The CDR3 reads CASSQDSRGYSNQPQHF. The CDR3 DNA reads TGCGCCAGCAGCCAAGACTCGAGGGGCTATAGCAATCAGCCCCAGCATTTT.

The chain recombines TRBV5-4 with TRBJ2-3; 15 nucleotides line up with TRBD2. This CDR3 has 18 residues. After removal of 4 bases from V and 3 bases from J, the junction contained 9 bases not matched to a gene. Germline V gives CDR1 SGHNT, CDR2 YYREEE (reference sequence). CDR3 nucleotide sequence: TGTGCCAGCAGCACCGGACTAGCGGGAGGGCCACTGACAGATACGCAGTATTTT. Amino acids: CASSTGLAGGPLTDTQYF.

The V call is TRBV27, the J call TRBJ1-2; no reliable D call. V was pared by 0 bases and J by 8 bases, with 13 bases between. CDR1 and CDR2 (germline): MNHEY, SMNVEV (reference sequence). This CDR3 region has 14 residues. The CDR3 nucleotides read TGTGCCAGCAGTTTATCGGCGGGCGGAGGGGGCTACACCTTC. It encodes CASSLSAGGGGYTF.

The chain links TRBV9 to TRBJ2-7, with 12 bases that match TRBD2. The CDR3 extends over 15 amino acids. V trimming: 3 bases; J trimming: 4 bases; junction bases outside the gene matches: 5. CDR1 SGDLS and CDR2 YYNGEE come from the germline V gene. The CDR3 bases are TGTGCCAGCAGCGCGACTAGCGGGGGCCCTTACGAGCAGTACTTC. Translation: CASSATSGGPYEQYF.

The chain is built from TRBV6-1 and TRBJ2-5; D may be TRBD1 (6 bases). Trimming pared 2 bases from V and 5 bases from J, leaving 12 bases between. Germline CDR1 reads MNHNS; CDR2 reads SASEGT. The CDR3 sequence is 14 residues long. The DNA of the CDR3 is TGTGCCAGCAGTGAAATGGCGCAGGGGGAGACCCAGTACTTC. Translating gives CASSEMAQGETQYF.

V and J are TRBV10-1 and TRBJ2-7; no clear D gene. This CDR3 has 14 amino acids. Trimming removed 5 bases at V and 0 bases at J, with 11 bases between. Germline CDR1 reads WNHNN; CDR2 reads SYGVQD (reference sequence). CDR3 nucleotides: TGCGCCAGCAGTCCTAACATGGGCTCCTACGAGCAGTACTTC. Its translation is CASSPNMGSYEQYF.

This rearrangement joins TRBV5-6 to TRBJ2-7, with 7 bases identical to TRBD1. Losses at the gene ends were 6 bases for V and 3 bases for J; bases not matched to a gene: 6. Looked up from germline, CDR1 is SGHDT and CDR2 is YYEEEE. The CDR3 is 13 residues long. This CDR3 reads CASTLTGDYEQYF. CDR3 sequence (DNA): TGTGCCAGCACCTTAACAGGGGACTACGAGCAGTACTTC.

CDR3 DNA: TGTGCCAGCTCACACTCCGGGACAGCAGATACGCAGTATTTT. It yields the protein CASSHSGTADTQYF. The V gene is TRBV18, the J gene TRBJ2-3, with 7 positions matching TRBD1. CDR3 length: 14 residues. The V gene's germline CDR1 is KGHSH and CDR2 LQKENI. The trim removed 4 bases at V and 4 bases at J, leaving 5 bases unmatched. Full variable domain (rest looked up from reference TRBV18 and TRBJ2-3): NAGVMQNPRHLVRRRGQEARLRCSPMKGHSHVYWYRQLPEEGLKFMVYLQKENIIDESGMPKERFSAEFPKEGPSILRIQQVVRGDSAAYFCASSHSGTADTQYFGPGTRLTVL.

The chain combines TRBV2 with TRBJ2-2; D may be TRBD2 (6 bases). Germline CDR1 SNHLY, CDR2 FYNNEI. Between the trimmed V and J ends, which lost 3 bases and 6 bases, there was a span of 20 bases. The CDR3 consists of 17 residues. As DNA, the CDR3 is TGTGCCAGCAGTGAGGCGCGTTCGTCGGGAGTAGCCGGGGAGCTGTTTTTT. It encodes CASSEARSSGVAGELFF.

A few counts support this clone. This CDR3 is also generated by other DNA sequences in the sample. The chain is built from TRBV7-9 and TRBJ1-1; D is possibly TRBD1 (5 bases). Trimming removed 1 base from V and 1 base from J, with 10 bases in between. This CDR3 has 15 amino acids. Germline values: CDR1 SEHNR, CDR2 FQNEAQ (reference sequence). CDR3 loop: CASSLGGDPNTEAFF. The DNA of the CDR3 is TGTGCCAGCAGCTTAGGTGGGGACCCGAACACTGAAGCTTTCTTT.

V and J are TRBV4-3 and TRBJ2-7; D is possibly TRBD2 (5 bases). Looked up from germline, CDR1 is LGHNA and CDR2 is YSLEER. V lost 3 bases and J 0 bases, leaving 9 bases between the germline ends. This CDR3 is built from 14 residues. This CDR3 is CASSHSATSYEQYF. CDR3 DNA: TGCGCCAGCAGCCATAGCGCCACCTCCTACGAGCAGTACTTC.

CDR3 nucleotides: TGCGCCAGCAGCCAAGCCGGAGGGCGGACGCTCACAGATACGCAGTATTTT. The encoded protein is CASSQAGGRTLTDTQYF. The chain is built from TRBV4-1 and TRBJ2-3, with a tentative D call TRBD2 (6 bases). This CDR3 comprises 17 residues. From germline, CDR1 is MGHRA and CDR2 YSYEKL. V was cut by 1 base and J by 2 bases, with 16 bases left in between.

The CDR3 DNA follows: TGTGCCAGCAGCCAAGACCCGATCACTAGCGGCTTCACAGATACGCAGTATTTT. Translated: CASSQDPITSGFTDTQYF. The chain is built from TRBV4-2 and TRBJ2-3; 8 bases are a match to TRBD2. Looked up from germline, CDR1 is LGHNA and CDR2 is YNFKEQ. V shed 0 bases, J shed 2 bases, and the junction held 10 bases outside the gene matches. The length of the CDR3 is 18 residues.

The J gene is TRBJ2-7, the V gene TRBV2; D gene ambiguous. The germline V gene has CDR1 SNHLY and CDR2 FYNNEI. This CDR3 has 16 amino acids. V was pared by 2 bases and J by 4 bases, with 18 bases between. Here the CDR3 reads CASSETILKARYEQYF. The CDR3, as DNA: TGTGCCAGCAGTGAAACAATCTTGAAAGCGAGATACGAGCAGTACTTC.

The chain employs TRBV11-2 and TRBJ2-1; weak D call: TRBD2 (6 bases). Germline V gives CDR1 SGHAT, CDR2 FQNNGV. V shed 6 bases and J shed 1 base, with 13 bases lying between them. This CDR3 spans 15 amino acids. The CDR3 here is CASRQRGGSYNEQFF. CDR3 nucleotides: TGTGCCAGCAGACAACGTGGGGGGTCCTACAATGAGCAGTTCTTC.

Concerning this clone: The junction departs from the called germline gene at one end, perhaps through a read error. The sample has other DNA sequences that encode this CDR3 too. The genes are TRBV5-1 and TRBJ2-1; TRBD2 matches 7 bases. The germline gives CDR1 SGHRS, CDR2 YFSETQ. The CDR3 has 13 residues. The chain's CDR3 is CASSLWTSNEQFF. CDR3 coding DNA: TGTGCCAGCAGCTTATGGACTAGCAATGAGCAGTTCTTC.

The chain combines TRBV12-5 with TRBJ2-1, with 9 bases that match TRBD1. There are 17 residues in the CDR3. CDR1 LGHNT and CDR2 FRNRAP come from the germline V gene. The junction had 4 bases not matched to a gene; V was cut back by 0 bases and J by 1 base. This CDR3 reads CASGLVQTGGSYNEQFF. The CDR3 DNA follows: TGTGCTAGTGGTTTGGTCCAGACAGGGGGGTCCTACAATGAGCAGTTCTTC. Filled out from reference TRBV12-5 and TRBJ2-1, the complete variable domain reads DARVTQTPRHKVTEMGQEVTMRCQPILGHNTVFWYRQTMMQGLELLAYFRNRAPLDDSGMPKDRFSAEMPDATLATLKIQPSEPRDSAVYFCASGLVQTGGSYNEQFFGPGTRLTVL.

This chain joins TRBV9 and TRBJ2-1, with D possibly called TRBD1 or TRBD2 (6 bases each). The CDR3 totals 14 residues. Per the germline V gene, CDR1 is SGDLS and CDR2 is YYNGEE. The germline V and J ends were trimmed by 0 bases and 5 bases, with 9 bases remaining between them. The CDR3 spells CASSVAGADNEQFF. The CDR3 nucleotides are TGTGCCAGCAGCGTAGCGGGGGCCGACAATGAGCAGTTCTTC.

This clone showed up just once. The V gene is TRBV28, the J gene TRBJ1-4; D is ambiguous. The CDR3 is 16 residues long. The ends were cut back, 3 bases at V and 8 bases at J, with 19 bases in the middle. Germline CDR1 and CDR2: MDHEN and SYDVKM. The CDR3 DNA reads TGTGCCAGCAGTTTGGTGCAAGTAGGGAGAATCGAAAAACTGTTTTTT. Residues: CASSLVQVGRIEKLFF.

This clone was counted between two and nine times. This chain joins TRBV28 and TRBJ1-1; D not resolved. Trimming cost V 8 bases and J 4 bases, with 14 bases left between them. Germline loops: CDR1 MDHEN, CDR2 SYDVKM. The CDR3 runs to 13 residues. The CDR3 DNA reads TGTGCCAGCTTGGGTCTCAGTCCCACTGAAGCTTTCTTT. Protein product: CASLGLSPTEAFF.

This clone was counted a few times. This sequence joins TRBV19 and TRBJ2-3; 10 nucleotides align to TRBD2. Germline V gene lookup returns CDR1 LNHDA and CDR2 SQIVND (reference sequence). This CDR3 is built from 15 residues. V was clipped by 5 bases and J by 4 bases; unmatched bases: 6. The CDR3: CASSQASGRADTQYF. The DNA for the CDR3 is TGTGCCAGTAGTCAGGCTAGCGGGAGAGCAGATACGCAGTATTTT.

The CDR3 region has the DNA TGTGCCAGTAGTCGGGGCGGGAGGGCCACAGATACGCAGTATTTT. It is translated as CASSRGGRATDTQYF. The J gene is TRBJ2-3, the V gene TRBV19; 9 nucleotides agree with TRBD2. V gave up 5 bases and J gave up 2 bases; unmatched junction bases: 5. The CDR3 covers 15 residues. Germline V lookup: CDR1 LNHDA, CDR2 SQIVND (reference sequence).

J is TRBJ1-6 and V is TRBV27; 8 nucleotides match TRBD1. CDR1 and CDR2 from the germline V gene are MNHEY and SMNVEV (reference sequence). The CDR3 has 13 residues. V trimming: 10 bases; J trimming: 5 bases; junction bases outside the gene matches: 4. The CDR3 region has the DNA TGTGCCACCAAACAGGGGGATAATTCACCCCTCCACTTT. It codes for CATKQGDNSPLHF.